One and the same sample provided the 5 T cell receptor beta chains below, sequenced in a study of blood T cell repertoires in COVID-19. Repertoires were generated with immunoSEQ multiplex PCR, while TCRdb's copy carries only in-frame clones and drops some. The sample records around 100,000 clones, 85% to 95% being singletons. The source material was peripheral blood. The source of these receptors is a man aged 50 or older with active COVID-19.

The gene calls are TRBV7-8 and TRBJ1-2; 9 bases line up with TRBD1. V lost 3 bases, J lost 3 bases, and 5 bases stayed unmatched. Per germline, CDR1 SGHVS and CDR2 FQNEAQ. The CDR3 has 15 amino acids. CDR3: CASSFRDRADYGYTF. The DNA for the CDR3 is TGTGCCAGCAGCTTCCGGGACAGGGCGGACTATGGCTACACCTTC. The variable domain in full, completed from reference TRBV7-8 and TRBJ1-2, reads GAGVSQSPRYKVAKRGQDVALRCDPISGHVSLFWYQQALGQGPEFLTYFQNEAQLDKSGLPSDRFFAERPEGSVSTLKIQRTQQEDSAVYLCASSFRDRADYGYTFGSGTRLTVV.

The chain has TRBV19 and TRBJ2-1; TRBD2 matches at 11 bases. V was pared by 5 bases and J by 10 bases, with 16 bases of the junction left unmatched. This CDR3 is 17 amino acids long. Per germline, CDR1 LNHDA and CDR2 SQIVND (reference sequence). This chain's CDR3 is CASSLNPTSGRLGEQFF. In nucleotides, the CDR3 is TGTGCCAGTAGTCTCAACCCTACTAGCGGGAGACTGGGCGAGCAGTTCTTC.

CDR3 nucleotide sequence: TGTGCCTGGGGCCTAGCGTATGAGCAGTTCTTC. Translated, it gives CAWGLAYEQFF. V gene TRBV30 combines with J gene TRBJ2-1, with a weak D call TRBD2 (6 bases). Looked up from germline, CDR1 is GTSNPN and CDR2 is SVGIG (reference sequence). The germline V and J ends were trimmed by 5 bases and 8 bases, with 10 bases remaining between them. This CDR3 region has 11 residues.

This sequence joins TRBV9 and TRBJ2-1, with 10 bases lining up with TRBD2. The germline V gene has CDR1 SGDLS and CDR2 YYNGEE. The CDR3 is 15 residues long. V was clipped by 0 bases and J by 3 bases; unmatched bases: 0. CDR3 residues: CASSVASGGYNEQFF. The CDR3 region has the DNA TGTGCCAGCAGCGTAGCTAGCGGGGGCTACAATGAGCAGTTCTTC.

The chain has TRBV5-4 and TRBJ2-1; D is perhaps TRBD2 (5 bases). This CDR3 has 14 residues. Germline V gene data show CDR1 as SGHNT and CDR2 as YYREEE (reference sequence). Trimming pared 4 bases from V and 0 bases from J, leaving 8 bases between. In DNA, the CDR3 is TGTGCCAGCAGCGCAGACTACTCCTACAATGAGCAGTTCTTC. Protein: CASSADYSYNEQFF.